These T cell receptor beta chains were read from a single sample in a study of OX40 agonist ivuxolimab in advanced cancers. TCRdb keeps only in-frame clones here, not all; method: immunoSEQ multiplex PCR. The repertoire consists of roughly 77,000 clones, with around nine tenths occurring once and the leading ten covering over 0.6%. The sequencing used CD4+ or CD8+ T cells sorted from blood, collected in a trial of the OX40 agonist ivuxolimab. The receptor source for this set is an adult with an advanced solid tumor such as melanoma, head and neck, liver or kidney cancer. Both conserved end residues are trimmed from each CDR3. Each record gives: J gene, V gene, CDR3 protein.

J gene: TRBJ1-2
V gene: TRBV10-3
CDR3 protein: AISVGQGSYGYT

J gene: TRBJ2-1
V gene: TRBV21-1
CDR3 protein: ARPSGQDYNEQF

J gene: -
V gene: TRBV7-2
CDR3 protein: ASSLPTGYEQY

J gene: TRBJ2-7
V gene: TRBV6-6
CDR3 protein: ASRPQGASSYEQY

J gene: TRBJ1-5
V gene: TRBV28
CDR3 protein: ASSWTGAHQPQH

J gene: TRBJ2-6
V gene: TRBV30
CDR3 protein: AWSAGANVLT

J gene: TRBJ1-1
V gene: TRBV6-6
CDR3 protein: ASSPFGQENTEAF

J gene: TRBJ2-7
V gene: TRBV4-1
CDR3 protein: ASSRGYEQY

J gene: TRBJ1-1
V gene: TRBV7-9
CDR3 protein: ASSLGAAAEAF

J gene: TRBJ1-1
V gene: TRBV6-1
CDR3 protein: ASSEWGVTEAF

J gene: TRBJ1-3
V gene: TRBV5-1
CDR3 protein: ASSLGMVDTIY

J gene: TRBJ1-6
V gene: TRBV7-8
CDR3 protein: ASSLTQTGAYNSPLH

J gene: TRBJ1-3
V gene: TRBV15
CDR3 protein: ATSRDPGNTIY

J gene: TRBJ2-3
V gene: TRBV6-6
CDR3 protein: ASSWGTDTQY

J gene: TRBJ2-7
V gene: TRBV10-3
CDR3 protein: AISESLGGYEQY